Listed here are 25 T cell receptor beta chains from one sample, sequenced in a study of tumor-infiltrating lymphocytes in primary liver carcinoma. A primer matching the constant region was used to make TCR beta cDNA from approximately 520 ng of total RNA. Generation of the TCR beta libraries relied on three nested multiplex PCR rounds using slightly modified ARM-PCR. Both of the initial two PCR rounds ran for approximately 10 cycles and employed TRBV1-TRBV30 forward primers alongside a C-beta reverse primer. TCRdb fed the multiplex PCR reads into MiXCR, producing one record per CDR3 protein. The sample contains about 320,000 distinct CDR3 sequences, 65% of which appear only once. Blood RNA originated from unsorted whole blood, with germline DNA additionally extracted. Material: peripheral blood. These receptors were obtained from a man aged 35-49 years with primary liver carcinoma and hepatitis B virus infection.

In this sample, this clonotype turned up a few times. The chain couples TRBV5-5 to TRBJ2-5; 13 bases line up with TRBD2. J lost 9 bases, V lost 5 bases, and 7 bases had no gene match. Germline loops: CDR1 SGHKS, CDR2 YYEKEE (reference sequence). CDR3 length: 14 amino acids. CDR3 protein: CASRPLAGGEAQYF. The CDR3 nucleotides read TGTGCCAGCAGGCCACTAGCGGGGGGGGAGGCCCAGTACTTC.

Ten or more counts support this clonotype. The chain links TRBV4-3 to TRBJ2-6; D is perhaps TRBD1 or TRBD2 (6 bases each). The CDR3 runs 16 residues. CDR1 is LGHNA, CDR2 YSLEER, per germline. The V and J ends lost 0 bases and 4 bases respectively, with 10 bases between them. CDR3 coding DNA: TGCGCCAGCAGCCAAGAAGGGGGGACAGGGGCCAACGTCCTGACTTTC. This sequence encodes CASSQEGGTGANVLTF.

This clonotype was found a few times. This chain joins TRBV19 and TRBJ1-5; possible D gene TRBD1, 5 bases. This CDR3 has 15 amino acids. Trimming removed 6 bases from V and 2 bases from J, with 14 bases in between. Germline V gene lookup returns CDR1 LNHDA and CDR2 SQIVND (reference sequence). The chain's CDR3 is CASRERGSGNQPQHF. CDR3 bases: TGTGCCAGTAGAGAGAGGGGTTCCGGCAATCAGCCCCAGCATTTT.

The V and J genes are TRBV5-1 and TRBJ2-2; no clear D. The V gene lost 4 bases and the J gene lost 2 bases, with 9 bases spanning the gap. Germline assignment: CDR1 SGHRS and CDR2 YFSETQ. The length of the CDR3 is 14 residues. This chain's CDR3 is CASSLASNTGELFF. CDR3 DNA sequence: TGCGCCAGCAGCCTGGCTTCAAACACCGGGGAGCTGTTTTTT.

Details on this clonotype: Without the conserved terminal phenylalanine or tryptophan, this CDR3 likely stems from a read error. This rearrangement joins TRBV12-3 or TRBV12-4 to TRBJ2-3, with D maybe TRBD2 (7 bases). V lost 6 bases and J lost 3, with 13 bases in between. This CDR3 contains 14 residues. This CDR3 reads CASRQGLHTDTQYL. CDR3 in DNA: TGTGCCAGCAGACAGGGACTACATACAGATACGCAGTATTTG.

The rearrangement joins TRBV10-3 to TRBJ2-3; TRBD2 agrees at 9 bases. The junction had 9 bases not matched to a gene; V was cut back by 6 bases and J by 5 bases. The CDR3 contains 15 residues. The V gene's germline CDR1 is ENHRY and CDR2 SYGVKD. The chain's CDR3 is CAISSPAGGKDTQYF. CDR3 sequence (DNA): TGTGCCATCAGCTCCCCGGCGGGAGGGAAAGATACGCAGTATTTT.

On this clonotype itself: Its ends do not fully match the called genes, so a read error is possible. This chain connects TRBV4-1 to TRBJ2-7; 10 nucleotides agree with TRBD2. The CDR3 spans 16 residues. Germline lookup yields CDR1 MGHRA and CDR2 YSYEKL. CDR3 DNA sequence: TGCGCCAGCAGCGAAGAAGGAGCGGGAGGGCCGAGCGAGCAGTACTTC. Encoded protein: CASSEEGAGGPSEQYF.

The chain couples TRBV12-3 or TRBV12-4 to TRBJ1-1, with D unresolved. CDR3 length equals 14 residues. Trimming stripped 0 bases from V and 3 bases from J, with 8 bases between. The CDR3: CASSLAVGDTEAFF. In DNA, the CDR3 is TGTGCCAGCAGTTTAGCAGTCGGGGACACTGAAGCTTTCTTT.

This chain uses TRBV7-9 with TRBJ2-7; TRBD2 matches 8 bases. Losses at the gene ends were 1 base for V and 6 bases for J; bases not matched to a gene: 14. There are 17 residues in the CDR3. From germline, CDR1 is SEHNR and CDR2 FQNEAQ (reference sequence). The CDR3 sequence: CASSLGISGLVSGEQYF. The CDR3 coding sequence is TGTGCCAGCAGCTTAGGAATATCGGGACTAGTTTCCGGCGAGCAGTACTTC.

This clonotype was recorded at least ten times. V gene TRBV11-2 combines with J gene TRBJ2-2; 10 positions agree with TRBD2. Germline trimming cut 5 bases from V and 6 bases from J; bases unmatched to any gene: 9. Germline lookup yields CDR1 SGHAT and CDR2 FQNNGV. The CDR3 runs 16 residues. This chain's CDR3 is CASSQLAGGRPGELFF. As DNA, the CDR3 is TGTGCCAGCAGCCAGTTAGCGGGAGGCCGGCCCGGGGAGCTGTTTTTT.

Details on this clonotype: Since a much larger clone is just one base distant, this may be a read error. This chain connects TRBV6-6 to TRBJ2-1, with 10 bases matching TRBD1. This CDR3 is built from 15 residues. Germline V lookup: CDR1 MNHNY, CDR2 SVGAGI (reference sequence). The CDR3 bases are TGTGTCAGCACCCCGGGACAGGGGAGCTACAATGAGCAGTTCTTC. Translation: CVSTPGQGSYNEQFF.

With respect to this clonotype: The junction and the germline gene differ at one end; a read error may be behind it. V is TRBV10-3 and J is TRBJ2-1, with a possible D match to TRBD1 (6 bases). This CDR3 spans 14 amino acids. Germline assignment: CDR1 ENHRY and CDR2 SYGVKD. CDR3 sequence (DNA): TGTGCCATCAGTGAGTCGGGGGCTCCCAATGAGCAGTCCTTC. Amino acid sequence: CAISESGAPNEQSF.

On this clonotype itself: This may arise from a read error, as a much more abundant clone is one base away. The chain's CDR3 is CANSFVETGGALFF. The CDR3 coding sequence is TGTGCCAACTCGTTTGTTGAGACCGGAGGGGCTCTGTTCTTC. The V call is TRBV12-3 or TRBV12-4, the J call TRBJ2-1; tentative D call: TRBD2 (6 bases). V was trimmed by 10 bases and J by 15 bases, leaving 28 bases between them. The CDR3 runs to 14 residues.

Comment on this clonotype: It may be a read error: a sequence one base away is much more abundant. This chain links TRBV12-3 or TRBV12-4 with TRBJ2-5; no clear D. Trimming shortened V by 5 bases and J by 4 bases, and 8 bases separated the two germline ends. This CDR3 has 12 amino acids. CDR3 DNA sequence: TGTGCCAGCAGTATGTTGGGAGAGACCCAGTACTTC. Protein: CASSMLGETQYF.

This chain links TRBV28 with TRBJ1-5; 7 positions agree with TRBD1. The CDR3 loop spans 20 amino acids. The V and J ends lost 6 bases and 11 bases, in that order; junction bases with no gene match: 31. Germline V gene lookup returns CDR1 MDHEN and CDR2 SYDVKM. The CDR3 protein is CASRGDRAAHSLTSKWTQHF. The CDR3 DNA follows: TGTGCCAGCAGAGGAGACAGGGCCGCCCATAGCCTCACCTCCAAGTGGACCCAGCATTTT.

This clonotype was detected ten times or more. The chain couples TRBV6-2 or TRBV6-3 to TRBJ2-7; 8 nucleotides agree with TRBD2. This CDR3 is built from 14 residues. Germline V gene data show CDR1 as MNHEY and CDR2 as SVGEGT. The ends lost 10 bases at V and 2 bases at J; junction bases unmatched: 10. CDR3 residues: CATAHGRAPYEQYF. Here the CDR3 DNA reads TGTGCCACCGCCCACGGGAGGGCCCCCTACGAGCAGTACTTC.

This clonotype has at least ten counts. V and J are TRBV5-4 and TRBJ2-3, with D unclear. Trimming took off 0 bases at V and 5 bases at J, with 1 base between the two ends. This CDR3 contains 11 residues. The germline CDR1 and CDR2 sequences are SGHNT and YYREEE (reference sequence). The DNA of the CDR3 is TGTGCCAGCAGCTTGGTAGATACGCAGTATTTT. Its protein is CASSLVDTQYF.

In regard to this clonotype: The junction and the germline gene differ at one end; a read error may be behind it. The rearrangement uses TRBV11-2 and TRBJ2-7, with a tentative D call TRBD1 (7 bases). CDR1 is SGHAT and CDR2 is FQNNGV in the germline V gene. This CDR3 contains 16 residues. Written as DNA, the CDR3 is TGTGCCATCAGCTTAGTAGGCGGGACAGAGGCAGGCGAGCAGTACTTC. It specifies CAISLVGGTEAGEQYF.

This chain uses TRBV12-3 or TRBV12-4 with TRBJ2-3; 14 nucleotides agree with TRBD2. This CDR3 region has 17 residues. The ends lost 4 bases at V and 5 bases at J; junction bases unmatched: 8. In DNA, the CDR3 is TGTGCCAGCAGTTCCCAGACTAGCGGGAGGGCAAGAGATACGCAGTATTTT. It specifies CASSSQTSGRARDTQYF.

The V gene is TRBV6-1, the J gene TRBJ1-1; TRBD1 is a possible D gene (5 bases). Germline V gene lookup returns CDR1 MNHNS and CDR2 SASEGT. V was clipped by 10 bases and J by 3 bases, with 18 bases between them. The CDR3 sequence is 14 residues long. CDR3 sequence reads: CAIISTAQDTEAFF. CDR3 DNA: TGTGCCATCATTTCGACAGCTCAGGACACTGAAGCTTTCTTT.

The rearrangement joins TRBV5-5 to TRBJ2-1, with D possibly TRBD2 on 6 matching bases. The germline V and J ends were trimmed by 6 bases and 9 bases, with 19 bases remaining between them. The germline gives CDR1 SGHKS, CDR2 YYEKEE (reference sequence). The CDR3 runs to 14 residues. This CDR3 reads CASTLVAEYIEQFF. The CDR3 nucleotides are TGTGCCAGCACCCTGGTAGCGGAATATATTGAGCAGTTCTTC.

This chain's CDR3 is CAWSVLAGVGRTVTQYF. CDR3 in DNA: TGTGCCTGGAGTGTATTGGCAGGGGTTGGCCGGACGGTTACGCAGTATTTT. V usage is TRBV30 and J usage is TRBJ2-3; possibly TRBD1 for D (6 bases). The CDR3 contains 17 residues. Trimming removed 0 bases at V and 8 bases at J, with 24 bases between. Germline CDR1 GTSNPN, CDR2 SVGIG (reference sequence).

CDR3 in DNA: TGTGCCAGCAGTTTCAAGGCGGGACCCTACGAGCAGTACTTC. Amino acid sequence: CASSFKAGPYEQYF. The chain has TRBV28 and TRBJ2-7; possible D gene TRBD2, 6 bases. Trimming took off 3 bases at V and 2 bases at J, with 11 bases between the two ends. CDR1 and CDR2 (germline): MDHEN, SYDVKM. The CDR3 has 14 residues.

This clonotype was detected only a few times. This may come from a read error, since a much larger clone is one base off. The chain is built from TRBV29-1 and TRBJ2-7; D is perhaps TRBD2 (6 bases). CDR3 length equals 14 residues. CDR1 is SQVTM, CDR2 ANQGSEA, per germline. The V end was cut by 8 bases, the J end by 6 bases, with 23 bases between. The CDR3 is CSIVTPGVVGEQYF. CDR3 nucleotide sequence: TGCAGCATAGTAACCCCGGGAGTGGTTGGCGAGCAGTACTTC.

This rearrangement joins TRBV7-8 to TRBJ2-7; D might be TRBD2 (6 bases). Deletions cut 5 bases from V and 3 bases from J, with 14 bases between. This CDR3 contains 14 residues. CDR1 is SGHVS, CDR2 FQNEAQ, per germline. CDR3 residues: CASSPSAGNYEQYF. The CDR3 DNA sequence: TGTGCCAGCAGCCCCTCGGCGGGGAACTACGAGCAGTACTTC.